The 15 T cell receptor beta chains in this list originate from one sample, sequenced in a study of T-cell memory formation after mild COVID-19. MiXCR, run by TCRdb on the 5' RACE reads, gives a single entry per CDR3 protein. The sample lists around 210,000 distinct CDR3 sequences, over 9% occurring once. What was sequenced was PBMCs or a T cell subset sorted from them (not recorded which). The receptors were sampled from a man aged 18 to 29 who had mild COVID-19 (a few samples of this study predate the infection). Cell type and time point are not known.

J is TRBJ1-5 and V is TRBV2; possible D gene TRBD1, 6 bases. The CDR3 has 13 amino acids. Germline V gene data show CDR1 as SNHLY and CDR2 as FYNNEI. V lost 4 bases and J 5 bases, leaving 9 bases between the germline ends. The CDR3 DNA follows: TGTGCCAGCAGTGGGGACATCGATCAGCCCCAGCATTTT. Amino acid sequence: CASSGDIDQPQHF.

This clonotype was detected ten times or more. The chain uses TRBV24-1 and TRBJ2-2; 8 bases map to TRBD1. Germline assignment: CDR1 KGHDR and CDR2 SFDVKD. The V and J ends lost 5 bases and 1 base, in that order; junction bases with no gene match: 5. The CDR3 length is 16 residues. This CDR3 is CATSVAGGRNTGELFF. The CDR3 region has the DNA TGTGCCACCAGTGTGGCAGGGGGCCGGAACACCGGGGAGCTGTTTTTT.

J is TRBJ2-2 and V is TRBV6-2 or TRBV6-3; 7 bases map to TRBD1. The length of the CDR3 is 17 residues. The germline V gene has CDR1 MNHEY and CDR2 SVGEGT. J was trimmed by 3 bases and V by 2 bases; bases with no gene match: 9. For the CDR3, the DNA is TGTGCCAGCAGTTACGCCCCCCGGGACAGATACACCGGGGAGCTGTTTTTT. This sequence encodes CASSYAPRDRYTGELFF.

This clonotype was counted between two and nine times. This rearrangement joins TRBV6-5 to TRBJ2-2; unclear D gene. V lost 5 bases to trimming and J lost 2 bases, with 9 bases between them. The germline CDR1 and CDR2 sequences are MNHEY and SVGAGI. This CDR3 region has 14 residues. The DNA of the CDR3 is TGTGCCAGCAGTAGACGACCCAACACCGGGGAGCTGTTTTTT. Translating it yields CASSRRPNTGELFF.

This clonotype was seen a few times. This chain uses TRBV24-1 with TRBJ2-7; 7 bases agree with TRBD1. The CDR3 runs 13 residues. Germline assignment: CDR1 KGHDR and CDR2 SFDVKD. With V trimmed by 9 bases and J by 2 bases, 6 bases remained unmatched. CDR3 residues: CATHRGRTYEQYV. The CDR3 region has the DNA TGTGCCACCCACAGGGGAAGGACCTACGAGCAGTACGTC.

The chain uses TRBV12-3 or TRBV12-4 and TRBJ2-1, with 10 bases lining up with TRBD2. CDR3 length equals 16 residues. Trimming removed 4 bases from V and 3 bases from J; junction bases left unmatched: 6. CDR3 DNA: TGTGCCAGCAGTTCCAGGACTAGCGGCTACTACAATGAGCAGTTCTTC. Its protein product is CASSSRTSGYYNEQFF.

In its sample, this clonotype was seen a few times. The J gene is TRBJ2-7, the V gene TRBV28, with TRBD1 matching 10 bases. The CDR3 totals 19 residues. J gave up 3 bases and V 4 bases, and 18 bases lay outside the gene matches. Germline lookup yields CDR1 MDHEN and CDR2 SYDVKM. This CDR3 reads CASSSPGTGVLKRHYEQYV. The CDR3 nucleotides are TGTGCCAGCAGTTCCCCAGGGACAGGGGTATTAAAGCGTCACTACGAGCAGTACGTC.

This chain links TRBV4-2 with TRBJ1-2; D might be TRBD1 (6 bases). This CDR3 region has 14 residues. CDR1 and CDR2 (germline): LGHNA, YNFKEQ. V dropped 0 bases and J dropped 2 bases, with 7 bases sitting between them. The CDR3 spells CASSQEGQNYGYTF. DNA of the CDR3: TGTGCCAGCAGCCAAGAGGGACAAAACTATGGCTACACCTTC.

In this sample, this clonotype turned up many times. V gene TRBV12-3 or TRBV12-4 combines with J gene TRBJ1-3; a possible D gene is TRBD1 (5 bases). V lost 6 bases to trimming and J lost 4 bases, with 13 bases between them. CDR3 length equals 14 residues. CDR3 loop: CASRPGTLGNTIYF. The CDR3 region has the DNA TGTGCCAGCAGACCCGGGACCCTGGGAAACACCATATATTTT.

This clonotype has just a few counts. The chain has TRBV3-1 and TRBJ2-1, with 8 bases matching TRBD2. This CDR3 has 15 residues. CDR1 and CDR2 from the germline V gene are LGHDT and YNNKEL (reference sequence). J was trimmed by 2 bases and V by 1 base; bases with no gene match: 1. Here the CDR3 reads CASSQGTSTYNEQFF. In DNA form, the CDR3 reads TGTGCCAGCAGCCAAGGGACTAGCACCTACAATGAGCAGTTCTTC.

The gene calls are TRBV11-2 and TRBJ2-7, with D unclear. The CDR3 is 14 residues long. The germline V gene encodes CDR1 SGHAT and CDR2 FQNNGV. The V and J ends lost 1 base and 2 bases respectively, with 9 bases between them. Here the CDR3 reads CASSLGLEPYEQYF. The CDR3 bases are TGTGCCAGCAGCTTAGGCCTAGAACCCTACGAGCAGTACTTC.

This clonotype has just a few counts. This chain joins TRBV5-6 and TRBJ2-1; D possibly matches TRBD1 or TRBD2 (5 bases each). CDR1 SGHDT and CDR2 YYEEEE come from the germline V gene. Trimming removed 4 bases at V and 6 bases at J, with 8 bases between. The CDR3 loop spans 12 amino acids. The DNA of the CDR3 is TGTGCCAGCAGCCGGGACGGCAATGAGCAGTTCTTC. This translates into CASSRDGNEQFF.

Many counts were recorded for this clonotype. The CDR3 spells CASSRGASARTDTQYF. The DNA for the CDR3 is TGTGCCAGCAGCCGGGGGGCTAGCGCACGCACAGATACGCAGTATTTT. The chain couples TRBV11-2 to TRBJ2-3, with D perhaps matching TRBD2 (7 bases). The V and J ends lost 5 bases and 1 base respectively, with 16 bases between them. The germline V gene has CDR1 SGHAT and CDR2 FQNNGV. The CDR3 runs to 16 residues.

The gene calls are TRBV7-9 and TRBJ1-1; 8 bases are a match to TRBD1. CDR1 is SEHNR and CDR2 is FQNEAQ in the germline V gene (reference sequence). The CDR3 consists of 11 residues. The V and J ends lost 9 bases and 6 bases, in that order; junction bases with no gene match: 3. The CDR3 loop reads CASQGAAEAFF. The CDR3 nucleotides read TGTGCCAGTCAGGGGGCCGCTGAAGCTTTCTTT. Full variable domain (remainder filled in from reference TRBV7-9 and TRBJ1-1): DTGVSQNPRHKITKRGQNVTFRCDPISEHNRLYWYRQTLGQGPEFLTYFQNEAQLEKSRLLSDRFSAERPKGSFSTLEIQRTEQGDSAMYLCASQGAAEAFFGQGTRLTVV.

This chain uses TRBV3-1 with TRBJ2-1; 11 nucleotides line up with TRBD2. The V and J ends lost 7 bases and 10 bases, in that order; junction bases with no gene match: 12. Germline V gives CDR1 LGHDT, CDR2 YNNKEL (reference sequence). The CDR3 has 15 amino acids. The CDR3 nucleotides read TGTGCCAGCATCAGCCTTAGCGGGGGGGCCTGGGAGCAGTTCTTC. This gives the protein CASISLSGGAWEQFF.